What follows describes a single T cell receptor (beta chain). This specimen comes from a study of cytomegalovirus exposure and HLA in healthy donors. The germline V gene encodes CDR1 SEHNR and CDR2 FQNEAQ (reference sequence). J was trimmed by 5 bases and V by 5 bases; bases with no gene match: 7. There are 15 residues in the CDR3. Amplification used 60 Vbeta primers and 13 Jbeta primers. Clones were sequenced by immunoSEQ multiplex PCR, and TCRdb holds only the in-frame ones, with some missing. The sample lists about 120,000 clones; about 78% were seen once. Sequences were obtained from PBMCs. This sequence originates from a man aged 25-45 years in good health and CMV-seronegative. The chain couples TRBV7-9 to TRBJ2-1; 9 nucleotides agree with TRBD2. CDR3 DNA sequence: TGTGCCAGCAGCCCTTTTTTAGCGGGGGACAATGAGCAGTTCTTC. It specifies CASSPFLAGDNEQFF.